Described below is a single TCR beta chain sequence and its context. Measured with immunoSEQ multiplex PCR; TCRdb has only the in-frame clones, and not every one. The table includes about 170,000 clones, approximately 84% detected once. This record belongs to a study of blood T cell repertoires in COVID-19. V lost 2 bases and J 8 bases, leaving 11 bases between the germline ends. Germline assignment: CDR1 SGHRS and CDR2 YFSETQ. The CDR3 sequence is 14 residues long. Sequencing was carried out using peripheral blood. This sequence was found in a man between 65 and 85 years old with active or convalescent COVID-19. The V call is TRBV5-1, the J call TRBJ1-6; tentative D call: TRBD1 (5 bases). CDR3 loop: CASSFGHPDSPLHF. For the CDR3, the DNA is TGCGCCAGCAGCTTCGGACATCCGGATTCACCCCTCCACTTT.